Shown below are 27 T cell receptor beta chains from a single sample sequenced in a study of blood T cell repertoires in COVID-19. The data were produced by immunoSEQ multiplex PCR, yet TCRdb's version contains in-frame clones alone and is incomplete. The data contain roughly 54,000 clones, around nine tenths of them seen just once; the ten biggest clones take up approximately 4.1%. Sequenced sample: peripheral blood. These receptors were collected from a man between 45 and 60 years old with acute or convalescent COVID-19.

V and J are TRBV21-1 and TRBJ2-1; the table's D call, TRBD2, has no DNA check behind it. TRBV21-1 is described as a pseudogene. This CDR3 is 18 amino acids long. In DNA, the CDR3 is TGTGCCAGTATGACCCCCTGCGGGACCCCCAGATCGTACAATGAGCAGTTCTTC. Its protein product is CASMTPCGTPRSYNEQFF.

The gene calls are TRBV5-1 and TRBJ1-4; 7 nucleotides agree with TRBD1. CDR3 length: 14 amino acids. V shed 7 bases and J 6 bases; nucleotides not matched to a gene: 9. Germline-derived CDR1 and CDR2 are SGHRS and YFSETQ. The CDR3: CASGRQGSDEKLFF. In nucleotides, the CDR3 is TGCGCCAGCGGTCGACAGGGCTCGGATGAAAAACTGTTTTTT.

The V call is TRBV24-1, the J call TRBJ1-5, with 7 bases that match TRBD1. The CDR3 runs to 13 residues. V shed 7 bases, J shed 9 bases, and the junction held 8 bases outside the gene matches. Per germline, CDR1 KGHDR and CDR2 SFDVKD. CDR3 sequence: CATSADRDAPQHF. CDR3 bases: TGTGCCACCAGCGCAGACAGGGACGCGCCCCAGCATTTT.

The chain employs TRBV12-5 and TRBJ1-5, with D maybe TRBD1 (6 bases). The germline CDR1 and CDR2 sequences are LGHNT and FRNRAP. The CDR3 is 14 residues long. The germline V and J ends were trimmed by 7 bases and 0 bases, with 10 bases remaining between them. The CDR3: CASADSYSNQPQHF. In DNA, the CDR3 is TGTGCTAGTGCGGACAGCTATAGCAATCAGCCCCAGCATTTT. Together with reference TRBV12-5 and TRBJ1-5, the CDR3 gives the full variable domain: DARVTQTPRHKVTEMGQEVTMRCQPILGHNTVFWYRQTMMQGLELLAYFRNRAPLDDSGMPKDRFSAEMPDATLATLKIQPSEPRDSAVYFCASADSYSNQPQHFGDGTRLSIL.

V and J are TRBV14 and TRBJ2-5; 8 bases fit TRBD1. The J segment lost 9 bases and the V segment lost 6 bases, leaving 39 bases of the junction unmatched. The CDR3 is 23 amino acids. The V gene's germline CDR1 is SGHDN and CDR2 FVKESK. In DNA form, the CDR3 reads TGTGCCAGCAGTGGCCCTGGACAGGGCGATCGTTGGGAGGTTGGTTGGGCCAAGAGACCCCAGTACTTC. It encodes CASSGPGQGDRWEVGWAKRPQYF.

The chain joins TRBV27 to TRBJ2-7, with TRBD2 identical over 14 bases. Germline CDR1 and CDR2: MNHEY and SMNVEV (reference sequence). The V segment lost 4 bases and the J segment 4 bases; nucleotides outside the gene matches: 9. The CDR3 covers 17 residues. CDR3 nucleotide sequence: TGTGCCAGCAGTTGGTCGGGCGGGACTAGCGGGAGTTACGAGCAGTACTTC. Its protein is CASSWSGGTSGSYEQYF.

The chain combines TRBV4-3 with TRBJ2-7; a possible D gene is TRBD2 (6 bases). Germline assignment: CDR1 LGHNA and CDR2 YSLEER. V lost 1 base and J 7 bases, leaving 11 bases between the germline ends. The CDR3 totals 13 residues. CDR3 sequence: CASSQVIGTEQYF. The CDR3 DNA follows: TGCGCCAGCAGCCAAGTTATAGGGACTGAGCAGTACTTC.

The chain carries TRBV7-6 and TRBJ2-7; D unclear. V was trimmed by 6 bases and J by 3 bases, leaving 12 bases between them. Germline V gene sequence: CDR1 SGHVS, CDR2 FNYEAQ. The length of the CDR3 is 13 residues. The CDR3 DNA reads TGTGCCAGCAGTCCCCGAGGAGTCTACGAGCAGTACTTC. Translating gives CASSPRGVYEQYF.

This rearrangement joins TRBV6-6 to TRBJ1-2; tentatively, D is TRBD1 (5 bases). Trimming took 6 bases from V and 7 from J, leaving 18 bases between them. Germline lookup yields CDR1 MNHNY and CDR2 SVGAGI (reference sequence). The CDR3 is 14 residues long. For the CDR3, the DNA is TGTGCCAGCAGCCTACAGAGCCAAGGGGTTGGCTACACCTTC. Protein: CASSLQSQGVGYTF.

The CDR3 nucleotides are TGCGCCAGCAGCTTGGCACAGGGGATTTCACCCCTCCACTTT. This encodes CASSLAQGISPLHF. The V gene is TRBV5-1, the J gene TRBJ1-6; 7 bases match TRBD1. The CDR3 loop spans 14 amino acids. Germline assignment: CDR1 SGHRS and CDR2 YFSETQ. V dropped 0 bases and J dropped 9; count of bases not matched to a gene: 3. Full variable domain (rest looked up from reference TRBV5-1 and TRBJ1-6): KAGVTQTPRYLIKTRGQQVTLSCSPISGHRSVSWYQQTPGQGLQFLFEYFSETQRNKGNFPGRFSGRQFSNSRSEMNVSTLELGDSALYLCASSLAQGISPLHFGNGTRLTVT.

This clone was seen a handful of times. The chain recombines TRBV3-1 (or the pseudogene TRBV3-2) with TRBJ1-3; unclear D gene. The CDR3 spans 16 residues. CDR1 is LGHDT, CDR2 YNNKEL, per germline (reference sequence). The V end was cut by 5 bases, the J end by 0 bases, with 14 bases between. The CDR3 loop is CASSIRTGISGNTIYF. The DNA for the CDR3 is TGTGCCAGCAGCATCAGGACGGGAATCTCTGGAAACACCATATATTTT.

The chain uses TRBV7-8 and TRBJ2-2; 7 nucleotides line up with TRBD1. J lost 0 bases, V lost 4 bases, and 2 bases had no gene match. The CDR3 runs 15 residues. CDR1 SGHVS and CDR2 FQNEAQ come from the germline V gene. CDR3 sequence reads: CASSSGTANTGELFF. In DNA form, the CDR3 reads TGTGCCAGCAGCTCCGGGACAGCGAACACCGGGGAGCTGTTTTTT.

This chain joins TRBV3-1 (or the pseudogene TRBV3-2) and TRBJ1-4; D is possibly TRBD1 (5 bases). This CDR3 contains 13 residues. Looked up from germline, CDR1 is LGHDT and CDR2 is YNNKEL (reference sequence). The V and J ends lost 4 bases and 7 bases respectively, with 10 bases between them. This chain's CDR3 is CASSRGAGEKLFF. For the CDR3, the DNA is TGTGCCAGCAGCCGCGGGGCTGGTGAAAAACTGTTTTTT.

The V and J genes are TRBV19 and TRBJ1-6; no clear D gene. CDR1 is LNHDA and CDR2 is SQIVND in the germline V gene (reference sequence). This CDR3 is built from 16 residues. V lost 3 bases, J lost 6 bases, and 15 bases lay in between. The CDR3 sequence is CASSIEGVVGNSPLHF. The CDR3 bases are TGTGCCAGTAGTATTGAGGGTGTTGTCGGTAATTCACCCCTCCACTTT.

The chain carries TRBV5-6 and TRBJ2-1; 9 bases align to TRBD2. Germline lookup yields CDR1 SGHDT and CDR2 YYEEEE. V lost 1 base and J lost 13; bases outside the gene matches: 9. The CDR3 spans 14 residues. The CDR3 nucleotides read TGTGCCAGCAGCTTGTGGTTAGCGGGGGCGCATCAGTTCTTC. Protein product: CASSLWLAGAHQFF. Drawing the rest from reference TRBV5-6 and TRBJ2-1, the complete variable domain is DAGVTQSPTHLIKTRGQQVTLRCSPKSGHDTVSWYQQALGQGPQFIFQYYEEEERQRGNFPDRFSGHQFPNYSSELNVNALLLGDSALYLCASSLWLAGAHQFFGPGTRLTVL.

In this sample, this clone turned up a few times. The chain has TRBV5-6 and TRBJ2-7; 10 positions match TRBD2. J was trimmed by 6 bases and V by 4 bases; bases with no gene match: 7. Per the germline V gene, CDR1 is SGHDT and CDR2 is YYEEEE. The CDR3 runs to 14 residues. CDR3 DNA: TGTGCCAGCAGCCGGACTAGCGGCTGGGGCGAGCAGTACTTC. It is translated as CASSRTSGWGEQYF.

V and J are TRBV23-1 and TRBJ1-6, with unresolved D. TRBV23-1 is recorded as an ORF, its role being uncertain. V lost 4 bases to trimming and J lost 0 bases, with 13 bases between them. This CDR3 has 17 amino acids. This CDR3 reads CASSPSSTSSYNSPLHF. CDR3 DNA: TGCGCCAGCAGTCCGTCCTCAACGAGCTCCTATAATTCACCCCTCCACTTT.

The V and J genes are TRBV13 and TRBJ1-6; D ambiguous. CDR1 is PRHDT and CDR2 is FYEKMQ in the germline V gene (reference sequence). This CDR3 region has 13 residues. Trimming pared 3 bases from V and 7 bases from J, leaving 7 bases between. The CDR3 loop reads CASSLGENSPLHF. The DNA of the CDR3 is TGTGCCAGCAGCTTGGGAGAAAATTCACCCCTCCACTTT.

The chain is built from TRBV5-1 and TRBJ1-1, with TRBD1 matching over 11 bases. The CDR3 length is 16 residues. Trimming cost V 0 bases and J 4 bases; bases outside gene matches: 5. Germline V gene sequence: CDR1 SGHRS, CDR2 YFSETQ. The DNA of the CDR3 is TGCGCCAGCAGCTTGGCGGGGACAGGGGGTGGCACTGAAGCTTTCTTT. This encodes CASSLAGTGGGTEAFF.

This clone was counted once. The chain has TRBV18 and TRBJ1-5; 7 bases fit TRBD1. The CDR3 runs 13 residues. J was trimmed by 6 bases and V by 6 bases; bases with no gene match: 5. CDR1 and CDR2 from the germline V gene are KGHSH and LQKENI. CDR3 sequence (DNA): TGTGCCAGCTCCCGGGACAGTACTCAGCCCCAGCATTTT. Its translation is CASSRDSTQPQHF. Complete variable domain (other parts from reference TRBV18 and TRBJ1-5): NAGVMQNPRHLVRRRGQEARLRCSPMKGHSHVYWYRQLPEEGLKFMVYLQKENIIDESGMPKERFSAEFPKEGPSILRIQQVVRGDSAAYFCASSRDSTQPQHFGDGTRLSIL.

This clone was counted a single time. The gene calls are TRBV3-1 (or the pseudogene TRBV3-2) and TRBJ2-1; 7 nucleotides line up with TRBD1. V dropped 6 bases and J dropped 0; count of bases not matched to a gene: 5. This CDR3 is 15 amino acids long. CDR1 and CDR2 from the germline V gene are LGHDT and YNNKEL (reference sequence). CDR3 nucleotides: TGTGCCAGCAGGCCAGGGGGTAGCTCCTACAATGAGCAGTTCTTC. Amino acid sequence: CASRPGGSSYNEQFF.

The chain links TRBV9 to TRBJ2-5; no clear D. Trimming cost V 2 bases and J 5 bases, with 13 bases left between them. The CDR3 sequence is 14 residues long. Germline CDR1 is SGDLS and CDR2 is YYNGEE. The CDR3 DNA is TGTGCCAGCAGCGTGGGTGGGCCTCGGGAGACCCAGTACTTC. It specifies CASSVGGPRETQYF.

The chain employs TRBV5-1 and TRBJ1-6; 12 bases align to TRBD1. V lost 4 bases and J lost 8; bases outside the gene matches: 4. This CDR3 contains 15 residues. The germline CDR1 and CDR2 sequences are SGHRS and YFSETQ. The CDR3 DNA reads TGCGCCAGCAGCAGTGGGACAGGGGGCGATTCACCCCTCCACTTT. It specifies CASSSGTGGDSPLHF.

The sample holds one count of this clone. The V call is TRBV19, the J call TRBJ2-2, with 8 bases that match TRBD2. CDR1 is LNHDA, CDR2 SQIVND, per germline (reference sequence). The CDR3 extends over 16 amino acids. Trimming cost V 4 bases and J 5 bases; bases outside gene matches: 9. The CDR3 sequence: CASSKSAGGQTGELFF. The DNA for the CDR3 is TGTGCCAGTAGTAAATCGGCGGGAGGACAAACCGGGGAGCTGTTTTTT.

The rearrangement joins TRBV2 to TRBJ1-5, with 7 bases fitting TRBD1. Germline CDR1 is SNHLY and CDR2 is FYNNEI. CDR3 length: 15 amino acids. Trimming took 7 bases from V and 1 from J; bases not matched to a gene: 7. In DNA form, the CDR3 reads TGTGCCAGCAAGAGACAGGGTGTAAGCAATCAGCCCCAGCATTTT. Its protein product is CASKRQGVSNQPQHF.

A single count supports this clone. The chain is built from TRBV4-2 and TRBJ2-2; no clear D. This CDR3 has 14 amino acids. Trimming pared 0 bases from V and 4 bases from J, leaving 6 bases between. Germline V CDR1 and CDR2: LGHNA, YNFKEQ. The CDR3 spells CASSQDTITGELFF. The CDR3 DNA follows: TGTGCCAGCAGCCAAGACACTATCACCGGGGAGCTGTTTTTT.

The chain joins TRBV24-1 to TRBJ1-2; 12 bases align to TRBD1. This CDR3 contains 14 residues. Trimming removed 7 bases from V and 8 bases from J; junction bases left unmatched: 7. From germline, CDR1 is KGHDR and CDR2 SFDVKD. The CDR3 is CATSPGQGAQGYTF. For the CDR3, the DNA is TGTGCCACCAGCCCGGGACAGGGGGCGCAGGGCTACACCTTC.